Listed here are 8 T cell receptor gamma chains from one sample, sequenced in a study of gammadelta T cells in human blood. TCRdb re-called the RT-PCR reads using CATT. The sample comprises over 250 gamma-chain clones, more than 9.5% of which are singletons, and 42% rests with the top ten. Material for sequencing was Vgamma9Vdelta2 gamma-delta T cells from fetal blood. The receptors were sampled from a human fetus.

By share of the sample, this clone is large. The chain combines TRGV9 with TRGJP. CDR1 and CDR2 (germline): GITISATS, ISYDGTV (reference sequence). The junction had 3 bases not matched to a gene; V was cut back by 4 bases and J by 3 bases. CDR3 size: 16 residues. The chain's CDR3 is CALWDPQELGKKIKVF. The CDR3 nucleotides are TGTGCCTTGTGGGACCCGCAAGAGTTGGGCAAAAAAATCAAGGTATTT.

In its sample, this clone is large. This specimen includes other DNA sequences encoding the same CDR3. V is TRGV9 and J is TRGJP. The CDR3 length is 15 residues. V was clipped by 0 bases and J by 8 bases; unmatched bases: 1. Per the germline V gene, CDR1 is GITISATS and CDR2 is ISYDGTV (reference sequence). The CDR3 reads CALWEVKLGKKIKVF. CDR3 in DNA: TGTGCCTTGTGGGAGGTGAAGTTGGGCAAAAAAATCAAGGTATTT.

This clone is large within its sample. Other DNA sequences in the same sample also yield this CDR3. The chain carries TRGV9 and TRGJP. The CDR3 covers 16 residues. Germline CDR1 GITISATS, CDR2 ISYDGTV (reference sequence). V was clipped by 0 bases and J by 7 bases; unmatched bases: 3. The CDR3 DNA sequence: TGTGCCTTGTGGGAGGTGCGGGAGTTGGGCAAAAAAATCAAGGTATTT. Translation: CALWEVRELGKKIKVF.

Concerning this clone: A far larger clone is a single base away, which makes a read error likely. The chain recombines TRGV9 with TRGJP. Germline CDR1 is GITISATS and CDR2 is ISYDGTV (reference sequence). There are 16 residues in the CDR3. In DNA, the CDR3 is TGTGCCTTGTGGGAGGTGCAAGAGTTGGACAAAAAAATCAAGGTATTT. Translation gives CALWEVQELDKKIKVF.

On this clone: A far larger clone is one nucleotide away, so this likely arose from a read error. Other DNA sequences in the same sample also yield this CDR3. The gene calls are TRGV9 and TRGJP. The V gene's germline CDR1 is GITISATS and CDR2 ISYDGTV (reference sequence). This CDR3 comprises 16 residues. V shed 4 bases and J 3 bases; nucleotides not matched to a gene: 3. The CDR3 DNA reads as TGTGCCTTGTGGGAAGTGCAAGAGTTGGGCAAAAAAATCAAGGTATTT. Encoded protein: CALWEVQELGKKIKVF.

By frequency in the sample, this clone is large (0.1 to 1%). The same CDR3 also results from other DNA sequences found in this sample. V usage is TRGV9 and J usage is TRGJP. This CDR3 has 15 residues. The germline CDR1 and CDR2 sequences are GITISATS and ISYDGTV (reference sequence). V trimming: 0 bases; J trimming: 7 bases; junction bases outside the gene matches: 0. In DNA form, the CDR3 reads TGTGCCTTGTGGGAGGTGGAGTTGGGCAAAAAAATCAAGGTATTT. It encodes CALWEVELGKKIKVF.

There are a few counts of this clone. One base separates it from a far larger clone, so it is likely a read error. This sample also contains other DNA sequences that code for the same CDR3. V usage is TRGV9 and J usage is TRGJP. The CDR3 consists of 15 residues. Looked up from germline, CDR1 is GITISATS and CDR2 is ISYDGTV (reference sequence). The CDR3 region is CALWEEELGKKIKVF. The CDR3 DNA is TGTGCCTTGTGGGAGGAAGAGTTGGGGAAAAAAATCAAGGTATTT.

In regard to this clone: It may be a read error: a sequence one base away is much more abundant. V is TRGV9 and J is TRGJP. TCRdb records no J gene; here it was assigned by comparing the DNA to germline. Germline-derived CDR1 and CDR2 are GITISATS and ISYDGTV (reference sequence). There are 17 residues in the CDR3. CDR3 DNA sequence: TGTGCCTTGTGGGAGGTGCCTCAAGAGGTGGGCAAAAAAATCAAGGTATTT. Translated: CALWEVPQEVGKKIKVF.